This T cell receptor beta chain was sequenced in a study of cytomegalovirus exposure and HLA in healthy donors. 13 Jbeta primers and 60 Vbeta primers were used for the PCR. Clones were sequenced by immunoSEQ multiplex PCR, and TCRdb holds only the in-frame ones, with some missing. The sample table sets out 150,000 to 200,000 clones. The germline CDR1 and CDR2 sequences are SGHTA and FQGNSA. The CDR3 length is 15 residues. The J segment lost 8 bases and the V segment lost 5 bases, leaving 4 bases of the junction unmatched. The chain carries TRBV7-2 and TRBJ2-1; TRBD2 agrees at 15 bases. This receptor was taken from a woman in her late teens or twenties in good health and CMV-seropositive. The material sequenced was PBMCs. The CDR3, as DNA: TGTGCCAGCAGCCCGGGACTAGCGGGGGGTCATGAGCAGTTCTTC. It translates to CASSPGLAGGHEQFF. The variable domain in full, completed from reference TRBV7-2 and TRBJ2-1, reads GAGVSQSPSNKVTEKGKDVELRCDPISGHTALYWYRQSLGQGLEFLIYFQGNSAPDKSGLPSDRFSAERTGGSVSTLTIQRTQQEDSAVYLCASSPGLAGGHEQFFGPGTRLTVL.